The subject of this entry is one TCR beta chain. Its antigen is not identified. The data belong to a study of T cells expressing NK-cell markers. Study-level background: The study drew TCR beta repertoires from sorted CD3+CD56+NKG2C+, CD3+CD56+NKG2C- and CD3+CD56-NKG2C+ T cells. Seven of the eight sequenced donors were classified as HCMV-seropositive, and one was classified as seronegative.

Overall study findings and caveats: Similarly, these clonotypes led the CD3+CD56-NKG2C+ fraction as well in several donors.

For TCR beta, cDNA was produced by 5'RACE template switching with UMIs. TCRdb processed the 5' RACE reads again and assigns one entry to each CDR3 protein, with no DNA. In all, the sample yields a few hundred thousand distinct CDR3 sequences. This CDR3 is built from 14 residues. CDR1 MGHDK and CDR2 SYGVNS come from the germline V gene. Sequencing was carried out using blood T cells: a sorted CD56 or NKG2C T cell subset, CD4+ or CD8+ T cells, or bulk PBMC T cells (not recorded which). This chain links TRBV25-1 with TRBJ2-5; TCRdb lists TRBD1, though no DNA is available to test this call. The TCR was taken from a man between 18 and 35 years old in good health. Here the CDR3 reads CASSELAGTETQYF.